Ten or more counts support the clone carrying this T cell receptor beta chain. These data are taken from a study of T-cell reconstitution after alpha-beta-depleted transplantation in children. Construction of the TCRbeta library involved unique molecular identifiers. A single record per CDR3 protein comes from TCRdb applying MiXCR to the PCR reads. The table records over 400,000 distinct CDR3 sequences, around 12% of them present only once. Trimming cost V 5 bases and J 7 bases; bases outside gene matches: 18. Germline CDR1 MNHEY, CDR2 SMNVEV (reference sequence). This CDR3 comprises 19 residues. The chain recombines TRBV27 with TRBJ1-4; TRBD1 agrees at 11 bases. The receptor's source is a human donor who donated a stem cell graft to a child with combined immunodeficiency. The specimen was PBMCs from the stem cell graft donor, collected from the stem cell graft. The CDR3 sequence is CASSQYGTGGSGFTEKLFF. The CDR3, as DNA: TGTGCCAGCAGTCAATACGGGACAGGGGGATCCGGATTTACTGAAAAACTGTTTTTT.